These 14 T cell receptor beta chains share one sample of origin, sequenced in a study of cytomegalovirus exposure and HLA in healthy donors (dated by TCRdb to 2016 to 2017). Library construction relied on the immunoSEQ multiplex PCR assay. A mixture of 60 forward primers for TCR Vbeta segments and 13 reverse primers for TCR Jbeta segments was used in the multiplex PCR. TCRdb re-hosts the immuneACCESS table, in-frame sequences only. Its copies lack some clones; in the studies checked, an unresolved V gene accounts for under half of them, and the cause for the rest is not known. Here the sample has roughly 160,000 clones; about 80% occur a single time. The top ten clonotypes cover roughly 9.7% of the sample. The sample taken for sequencing was PBMCs. Receptors originate from a man aged 18 to 35 in good health and CMV-seropositive.

V and J are TRBV5-4 and TRBJ1-2; D is uncertain. This CDR3 is built from 11 residues. Germline loops: CDR1 SGHNT, CDR2 YYREEE (reference sequence). V gave up 5 bases and J gave up 7 bases, with 9 bases separating them. CDR3 residues: CASSYSSGYTF. The CDR3 DNA reads as TGTGCCAGCAGTTACTCTTCTGGCTACACCTTC.

This clone was counted a few times. The V and J genes are TRBV11-2 and TRBJ2-1; D is ambiguous. V dropped 1 base and J dropped 4 bases, with 5 bases sitting between them. The CDR3 covers 13 residues. Germline V gene sequence: CDR1 SGHAT, CDR2 FQNNGV. The CDR3 here is CASSLGLYNEQFF. For the CDR3, the DNA is TGTGCCAGCAGCTTAGGACTTTACAATGAGCAGTTCTTC.

The V and J genes are TRBV2 and TRBJ2-4; 12 bases align to TRBD2. CDR3 length equals 17 residues. Germline V gene lookup returns CDR1 SNHLY and CDR2 FYNNEI. J lost 2 bases, V lost 6 bases, and 8 bases had no gene match. CDR3 sequence reads: CASSPLLAGGSKNIQYF. The CDR3 DNA reads TGTGCCAGCAGCCCATTACTAGCGGGGGGCTCCAAAAACATTCAGTACTTC. Complete variable domain (other parts from reference TRBV2 and TRBJ2-4): EPEVTQTPSHQVTQMGQEVILRCVPISNHLYFYWYRQILGQKVEFLVSFYNNEISEKSEIFDDQFSVERPDGSNFTLKIRSTKLEDSAMYFCASSPLLAGGSKNIQYFGAGTRLSVL.

The chain combines TRBV11-2 with TRBJ2-7; possibly TRBD2 for D (7 bases). Trimming shortened V by 5 bases and J by 2 bases, and 13 bases separated the two germline ends. CDR1 is SGHAT and CDR2 is FQNNGV in the germline V gene. The CDR3 extends over 14 amino acids. The CDR3 DNA reads TGTGCCAGCAGCCCGCACGGGGGGCCCTACGAGCAGTACTTC. Encoded protein: CASSPHGGPYEQYF.

The chain carries TRBV7-9 and TRBJ1-2, with 11 positions matching TRBD1. The V gene end was trimmed by 4 bases and the J gene end by 8 bases; junction bases not matched to a gene: 6. CDR1 SEHNR and CDR2 FQNEAQ come from the germline V gene (reference sequence). This CDR3 is built from 14 residues. CDR3 protein: CASSWTGGARGYTF. The CDR3 DNA reads TGTGCCAGCAGCTGGACAGGGGGCGCTCGGGGCTACACCTTC.

The chain carries TRBV5-6 and TRBJ1-2, with D unclear. Per germline, CDR1 SGHDT and CDR2 YYEEEE. CDR3 length: 14 amino acids. V was cut by 0 bases and J by 0 bases, with 6 bases left in between. The CDR3 coding sequence is TGTGCCAGCAGCTTGGCAGAAGCTAACTATGGCTACACCTTC. It translates to CASSLAEANYGYTF. Based on the CDR3 plus reference TRBV5-6 and TRBJ1-2, the full variable domain is DAGVTQSPTHLIKTRGQQVTLRCSPKSGHDTVSWYQQALGQGPQFIFQYYEEEERQRGNFPDRFSGHQFPNYSSELNVNALLLGDSALYLCASSLAEANYGYTFGSGTRLTVV.

This rearrangement joins TRBV27 to TRBJ1-2; D is unclear. The V and J ends lost 3 bases and 5 bases respectively, with 13 bases between them. CDR3 length: 14 amino acids. Germline V gene lookup returns CDR1 MNHEY and CDR2 SMNVEV (reference sequence). The DNA of the CDR3 is TGTGCCAGCAGTTTTGGTCTAGGCCAGTATGGCTACACCTTC. As protein: CASSFGLGQYGYTF.

The rearrangement joins TRBV5-1 to TRBJ2-2, with 9 bases matching TRBD1. J was trimmed by 1 base and V by 4 bases; bases with no gene match: 2. CDR1 and CDR2 (germline): SGHRS, YFSETQ. CDR3 length: 15 residues. The DNA for the CDR3 is TGCGCCAGCAGCCAGGGACAGGGGAACACCGGGGAGCTGTTTTTT. Residues: CASSQGQGNTGELFF.

The gene calls are TRBV4-3 and TRBJ1-3, with a possible D match to TRBD1 (6 bases). The CDR3 runs 16 residues. The V gene lost 4 bases and the J gene lost 0 bases, with 13 bases spanning the gap. Germline V lookup: CDR1 LGHNA, CDR2 YSLEER. CDR3 nucleotides: TGCGCCAGCAGCCTAGAACGGACAGCCTCTGGAAACACCATATATTTT. Translating gives CASSLERTASGNTIYF.

Here the CDR3 DNA reads TGTGCCAGCAGCCAAGAGACAGGGGACTCTGGGGCCAACGTCCTGACTTTC. Its protein product is CASSQETGDSGANVLTF. The chain uses TRBV4-2 and TRBJ2-6; 8 bases line up with TRBD1. V shed 0 bases and J 0 bases; nucleotides not matched to a gene: 1. Germline lookup yields CDR1 LGHNA and CDR2 YNFKEQ. This CDR3 is 17 amino acids long.

This sequence joins TRBV2 and TRBJ2-7; D perhaps matches TRBD1 (6 bases). The length of the CDR3 is 14 residues. V dropped 8 bases and J dropped 2 bases, with 16 bases sitting between them. Germline CDR1 is SNHLY and CDR2 is FYNNEI. The CDR3 nucleotides are TGTGCCAGCCACATAGAAAGACAGGCCTACGAGCAGTACTTC. Protein sequence: CASHIERQAYEQYF.

The rearrangement links TRBV5-1 to TRBJ2-2; 8 bases agree with TRBD1. The V segment lost 5 bases and the J segment 6 bases; nucleotides outside the gene matches: 3. This CDR3 has 13 residues. Germline V gene data show CDR1 as SGHRS and CDR2 as YFSETQ. As DNA, the CDR3 is TGCGCCAGCAGGACAGGGGCTGCCGGGGAGCTGTTTTTT. Protein sequence: CASRTGAAGELFF.

The chain employs TRBV13 and TRBJ1-6; 7 bases fit TRBD1. The germline CDR1 and CDR2 sequences are PRHDT and FYEKMQ (reference sequence). The CDR3 covers 16 residues. The J segment lost 5 bases and the V segment lost 0 bases, leaving 4 bases of the junction unmatched. CDR3 amino acids: CASSLGGDSDNSPLHF. The CDR3 coding sequence is TGTGCCAGCAGCTTAGGGGGGGACAGTGATAATTCACCCCTCCACTTT. Filled out from reference TRBV13 and TRBJ1-6, the complete variable domain reads AAGVIQSPRHLIKEKRETATLKCYPIPRHDTVYWYQQGPGQDPQFLISFYEKMQSDKGSIPDRFSAQQFSDYHSELNMSSLELGDSALYFCASSLGGDSDNSPLHFGNGTRLTVT.

This chain joins TRBV5-1 and TRBJ1-6, with D possibly being TRBD1 (5 bases). Trimming pared 2 bases from V and 8 bases from J, leaving 11 bases between. CDR3 size: 14 residues. The germline V gene has CDR1 SGHRS and CDR2 YFSETQ. CDR3 coding DNA: TGCGCCAGCAGCTTTATGATGACAGATTCACCCCTCCACTTT. It translates to CASSFMMTDSPLHF.